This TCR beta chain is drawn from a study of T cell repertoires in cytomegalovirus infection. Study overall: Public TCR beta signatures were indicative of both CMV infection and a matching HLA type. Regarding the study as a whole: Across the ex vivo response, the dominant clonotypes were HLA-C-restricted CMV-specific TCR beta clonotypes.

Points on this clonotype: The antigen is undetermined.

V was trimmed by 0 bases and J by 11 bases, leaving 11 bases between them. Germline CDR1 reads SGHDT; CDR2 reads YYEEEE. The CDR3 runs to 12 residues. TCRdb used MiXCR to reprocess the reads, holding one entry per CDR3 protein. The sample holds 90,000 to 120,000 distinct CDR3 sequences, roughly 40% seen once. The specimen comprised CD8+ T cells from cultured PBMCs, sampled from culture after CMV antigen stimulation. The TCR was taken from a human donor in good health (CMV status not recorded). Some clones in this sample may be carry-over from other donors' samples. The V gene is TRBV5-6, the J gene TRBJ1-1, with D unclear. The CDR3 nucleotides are TGTGCCAGCAGCTTGGTATCTGGGTACGCTTTCTTT. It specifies CASSLVSGYAFF.